Presented here are 30 T cell receptor beta chains from one specimen sequenced in a study of PD-1 blockade in classical Hodgkin lymphoma. Time point specified: cycle 4 day 1 (C4D1), after 6 weeks of nivolumab. Each patient experienced a relapse that followed autologous stem cell transplantation, and brentuximab vedotin exposure varied. CD8+ T cell isolation from thawed PBMCs was performed by magnetic negative selection. Assay used: immunoSEQ multiplex PCR; TCRdb lists only in-frame clones, some missing. The sample consists of approximately 20,000 clones, 88% of them appearing once. The material sequenced was CD8+ T cells from blood, taken before the fourth cycle of nivolumab. Every receptor here comes from a human donor with classical Hodgkin lymphoma.

The CDR3 DNA sequence: TGTGCCAGCAGCCGGACCAGGGGGGCGAGAGAGACCCAGTACTTC. Encoded protein: CASSRTRGARETQYF. The chain couples TRBV28 to TRBJ2-5, with TRBD1 as a possible D gene (7 bases). This CDR3 has 15 residues. V lost 6 bases and J lost 4, with 18 bases in between. Germline CDR1 reads MDHEN; CDR2 reads SYDVKM.

The J gene is TRBJ1-1, the V gene TRBV28; the D gene is possibly TRBD1 (6 bases). This CDR3 comprises 14 residues. In germline, CDR1 is MDHEN, CDR2 SYDVKM. V was shortened by 4 bases and J by 3 bases, with 12 bases between the two germline ends. CDR3 region: CASSYRVEDTEAFF. The DNA of the CDR3 is TGTGCCAGCAGTTACAGGGTGGAGGACACTGAAGCTTTCTTT. The whole variable domain, remainder taken from reference TRBV28 and TRBJ1-1, is DVKVTQSSRYLVKRTGEKVFLECVQDMDHENMFWYRQDPGLGLRLIYFSYDVKMKEKGDIPEGYSVSREKKERFSLILESASTNQTSMYLCASSYRVEDTEAFFGQGTRLTVV.

This chain links TRBV28 with TRBJ1-4, with 7 bases lining up with TRBD1. CDR3 length: 16 amino acids. J lost 5 bases, V lost 6 bases, and 12 bases had no gene match. Germline assignment: CDR1 MDHEN and CDR2 SYDVKM. The CDR3 nucleotides read TGTGCCAGCAGCTCTTACCGGGGACAGCTGAATGAAAAACTGTTTTTT. Its translation is CASSSYRGQLNEKLFF.

This sequence joins TRBV28 and TRBJ2-7; TRBD2 agrees at 9 bases. V was pared by 6 bases and J by 0 bases, with 6 bases of the junction left unmatched. Germline assignment: CDR1 MDHEN and CDR2 SYDVKM. This CDR3 has 15 residues. CDR3 residues: CASRQGSGSSYEQYF. The CDR3 nucleotides are TGTGCCAGCAGGCAGGGTAGCGGGAGCTCCTACGAGCAGTACTTC.

This chain uses TRBV1 with TRBJ1-1; TRBD1, the D gene given by the table, was not confirmed from the DNA. TRBV1 is flagged as a pseudogene. This CDR3 has 15 amino acids. The CDR3 DNA reads as TGCACCAGCAGCCAACCAGGGGGCCGGGACACTGAAGCTTTCTTT. This codes for CTSSQPGGRDTEAFF.

This sequence joins TRBV6-5 and TRBJ2-1; 8 positions match TRBD2. CDR1 is MNHEY, CDR2 SVGAGI, per germline. J lost 15 bases, V lost 0 bases, and 7 bases had no gene match. The CDR3 loop spans 13 amino acids. For the CDR3, the DNA is TGTGCCAGCAGTTACTCGGAAGCGGGAGTTCTGTTCTTC. Encoded protein: CASSYSEAGVLFF.

This sequence joins TRBV18 and TRBJ2-3; 10 bases line up with TRBD2. This CDR3 contains 15 residues. The V segment lost 3 bases and the J segment 6 bases; nucleotides outside the gene matches: 6. Germline V gives CDR1 KGHSH, CDR2 LQKENI. The CDR3 sequence is CASSPLAGVEDTQYF. Here the CDR3 DNA reads TGTGCCAGCTCACCGCTAGCGGGAGTTGAGGATACGCAGTATTTT.

The genes are TRBV9 and TRBJ2-1; D remains unclear. This CDR3 has 12 residues. The germline CDR1 and CDR2 sequences are SGDLS and YYNGEE. The germline V and J ends were trimmed by 5 bases and 6 bases, with 9 bases remaining between them. CDR3 bases: TGTGCCAGCAGTTTTAGCAGCAATGAGCAGTTCTTC. This encodes CASSFSSNEQFF.

The chain is built from TRBV10-2 and TRBJ1-5; D is uncertain. The CDR3 contains 15 residues. Germline-derived CDR1 and CDR2 are WSHSY and SAAADI. V lost 2 bases, J lost 0 bases, and 8 bases lay in between. The CDR3 nucleotides are TGCGCCAGCAGTGAGACCCAGAATAGCAATCAGCCCCAGCATTTT. Its protein product is CASSETQNSNQPQHF.

This clone appeared a few times. The J gene is TRBJ2-2, the V gene TRBV7-6; D tentatively reads TRBD1 or TRBD2 (5 bases each). Trimming shortened V by 3 bases and J by 6 bases, and 23 bases separated the two germline ends. This CDR3 is built from 18 residues. From germline, CDR1 is SGHVS and CDR2 FNYEAQ. The CDR3 DNA reads TGTGCCAGCAGCTTTTCTATTACGGGGACGATCTCTCCCGGGGAGCTGTTTTTT. This translates into CASSFSITGTISPGELFF.

This chain links TRBV12-5 with TRBJ2-7; 9 positions match TRBD2. Germline V CDR1 and CDR2: LGHNT, FRNRAP. Trimming removed 3 bases from V and 4 bases from J; junction bases left unmatched: 13. CDR3 length: 17 residues. CDR3 sequence reads: CASGFLGLATLGYEQYF. In nucleotides, the CDR3 is TGTGCTAGTGGTTTTCTCGGACTAGCGACCCTAGGGTACGAGCAGTACTTC.

This CDR3 is CASSDYTFGQILDTEAFF. The CDR3 DNA sequence: TGTGCCAGCAGTGACTACACCTTTGGACAGATCCTCGACACTGAAGCTTTCTTT. The chain couples TRBV6-1 to TRBJ1-1; D is perhaps TRBD1 (6 bases). The V gene's germline CDR1 is MNHNS and CDR2 SASEGT. V lost 3 bases to trimming and J lost 3 bases, with 23 bases between them. The CDR3 runs 18 residues.

As DNA, the CDR3 is TGTGCCAGCAGCTTGATGGGGGGTGCCACTGAAGCTTTCTTT. Translation: CASSLMGGATEAFF. The chain couples TRBV7-8 to TRBJ1-1; possibly TRBD1 for D (5 bases). Germline CDR1 SGHVS, CDR2 FQNEAQ. Between the trimmed V and J ends, which lost 3 bases and 4 bases, there was a span of 12 bases. CDR3 length: 14 residues.

The genes are TRBV28 and TRBJ2-3, with D tentatively TRBD2 (5 bases). The length of the CDR3 is 16 residues. Trimming left V 1 base short and J 6 bases short, with 17 bases between. The germline gives CDR1 MDHEN, CDR2 SYDVKM. The CDR3 loop reads CASSLFSSSLSDTQYF. Here the CDR3 DNA reads TGTGCCAGCAGTTTATTTTCTAGCTCCCTTTCCGATACGCAGTATTTT.

This chain connects TRBV12-5 to TRBJ2-7; D uncertain. V lost 8 bases, J lost 5 bases, and 19 bases lay in between. The CDR3 spans 14 residues. From germline, CDR1 is LGHNT and CDR2 FRNRAP. CDR3 DNA sequence: TGTGCTAGTTCTGGAGCGACACTCGTCAACGAGCAGTACTTC. Translation gives CASSGATLVNEQYF.

The J gene is TRBJ2-3, the V gene TRBV5-4, with D unclear. Deletions cut 5 bases from V and 6 bases from J, with 13 bases between. Per germline, CDR1 SGHNT and CDR2 YYREEE (reference sequence). The CDR3 length is 13 residues. CDR3 in amino acids: CASRSGEADTQYF. CDR3 DNA: TGTGCCAGCAGGAGTGGCGAGGCGGATACGCAGTATTTT.

The chain employs TRBV6-1 and TRBJ2-1; D is possibly TRBD2 (6 bases). The CDR3 spans 15 residues. V was clipped by 2 bases and J by 5 bases, with 13 bases between them. Germline values: CDR1 MNHNS, CDR2 SASEGT. CDR3 protein: CASSEWGDRDNEQFF. The CDR3 DNA follows: TGTGCCAGCAGTGAATGGGGGGACCGGGACAATGAGCAGTTCTTC.

This chain uses TRBV27 with TRBJ2-7; 7 bases are shared with TRBD2. The CDR3 is 16 residues long. With V trimmed by 6 bases and J by 2 bases, 13 bases remained unmatched. Germline assignment: CDR1 MNHEY and CDR2 SMNVEV (reference sequence). CDR3 coding DNA: TGTGCCAGCAGGGGCCCGGGACTAAATTTCGCCTACGAGCAGTACTTC. Protein product: CASRGPGLNFAYEQYF.

In DNA, the CDR3 is TGTGCCAGCAGCTCCGCTGGCTCCGAGCAGTACTTC. It encodes CASSSAGSEQYF. V usage is TRBV5-6 and J usage is TRBJ2-7; D gene ambiguous. Germline-derived CDR1 and CDR2 are SGHDT and YYEEEE. The CDR3 extends over 12 amino acids. Trimming stripped 3 bases from V and 6 bases from J, with 10 bases between.

This clone was seen once. The CDR3 DNA follows: TGCGCCAGCAGCTCCTCAGACTACTACGAGCAGTACTTC. As protein: CASSSSDYYEQYF. The chain combines TRBV5-1 with TRBJ2-7, with D possibly matching TRBD2 (5 bases). Looked up from germline, CDR1 is SGHRS and CDR2 is YFSETQ. The CDR3 spans 13 residues. V was shortened by 3 bases and J by 3 bases, with 10 bases between the two germline ends.

V and J are TRBV5-1 and TRBJ2-1; TRBD2 might be the D (5 bases). From germline, CDR1 is SGHRS and CDR2 YFSETQ. The CDR3 is 14 amino acids. The ends were cut back, 5 bases at V and 1 base at J, with 10 bases in the middle. The CDR3: CASRRRDSYNEQFF. The CDR3, as DNA: TGCGCCAGCAGGCGTCGGGATTCCTACAATGAGCAGTTCTTC.

V and J are TRBV10-3 and TRBJ2-1; D not resolved. Trimming stripped 0 bases from V and 0 bases from J, with 12 bases between. The CDR3 contains 17 residues. Germline CDR1 ENHRY, CDR2 SYGVKD. The CDR3 DNA reads TGTGCCATCAGTGAGTCGATCGGCGGTAGCTCCTACAATGAGCAGTTCTTC. The encoded protein is CAISESIGGSSYNEQFF.

The rearrangement joins TRBV4-1 to TRBJ2-3; D not resolved. CDR1 is MGHRA, CDR2 YSYEKL, per germline. This CDR3 has 14 residues. V dropped 1 base and J dropped 4 bases, with 9 bases sitting between them. CDR3 in amino acids: CASSQGGFADTQYF. DNA of the CDR3: TGCGCCAGCAGCCAAGGGGGATTCGCAGATACGCAGTATTTT.

The V gene is TRBV4-2, the J gene TRBJ2-7, with D perhaps given as TRBD1 or TRBD2 (5 bases each). The CDR3 runs to 14 residues. CDR1 is LGHNA, CDR2 YNFKEQ, per germline. Trimming cost V 6 bases and J 3 bases, with 15 bases left between them. The CDR3 DNA reads as TGTGCCAGCAGTCTCGCGCTGGGGGTCTACGAGCAGTACTTC. This translates into CASSLALGVYEQYF.

The chain has TRBV27 and TRBJ1-1; no definite D call. The CDR3 is 11 residues long. The germline gives CDR1 MNHEY, CDR2 SMNVEV (reference sequence). Trimming pared 3 bases from V and 7 bases from J, leaving 6 bases between. In DNA, the CDR3 is TGTGCCAGCAGTTTTGGGAATGAAGCTTTCTTT. It is translated as CASSFGNEAFF.

The V gene is TRBV6-5, the J gene TRBJ1-2, with TRBD1 matching over 10 bases. Germline V gene sequence: CDR1 MNHEY, CDR2 SVGAGI. The CDR3 is 14 amino acids. The V and J ends lost 0 bases and 8 bases, in that order; junction bases with no gene match: 3. In nucleotides, the CDR3 is TGTGCCAGCAGTTACTCTGGGACAGGGGCCGGCTACACCTTC. The encoded protein is CASSYSGTGAGYTF.

The CDR3 loop reads CASSPPGEGTDTQYF. Here the CDR3 DNA reads TGTGCCAGCAGCCCGCCGGGGGAGGGAACAGATACGCAGTATTTT. This chain joins TRBV11-2 and TRBJ2-3, with TRBD2 identical over 7 bases. Germline V gives CDR1 SGHAT, CDR2 FQNNGV. V trimming: 5 bases; J trimming: 3 bases; junction bases outside the gene matches: 8. This CDR3 is 15 amino acids long.

The chain combines TRBV11-3 with TRBJ2-5; 8 nucleotides agree with TRBD1. Germline lookup yields CDR1 SGHNT and CDR2 YENEEA. Losses at the gene ends were 5 bases for V and 5 bases for J; bases not matched to a gene: 4. The CDR3 is 13 amino acids. DNA of the CDR3: TGTGCCAGCAGCCCACGACAGGGGGAGACCCAGTACTTC. Its protein is CASSPRQGETQYF.

The V gene is TRBV9, the J gene TRBJ1-2; 7 bases align to TRBD1. J lost 8 bases, V lost 3 bases, and 10 bases had no gene match. This CDR3 spans 14 amino acids. Germline V gene lookup returns CDR1 SGDLS and CDR2 YYNGEE. Written as DNA, the CDR3 is TGTGCCAGCAGCGCCCGCGGCAGGGGACAGGGCTACACCTTC. Translated: CASSARGRGQGYTF.

The chain carries TRBV10-3 and TRBJ2-1; 7 nucleotides match TRBD1. V lost 6 bases to trimming and J lost 4 bases; unmatched junction nucleotides: 9. Germline CDR1 is ENHRY and CDR2 is SYGVKD. This CDR3 spans 15 amino acids. In DNA, the CDR3 is TGTGCCATCAGACACGACAGGGATCTATACAATGAGCAGTTCTTC. Amino acids: CAIRHDRDLYNEQFF.